This record concerns one TCR beta chain sequence. Its antigen remains unidentified. The CDR3 is 15 residues long. V lost 7 bases and J 7 bases, leaving 19 bases between the germline ends. CDR1 and CDR2 from the germline V gene are SGHAT and FQNNGV. The data belong to a study of Tregs in tolerant kidney transplant recipients. Unstimulated Tregs (CD4+CD25+CD127-) and CD4+CD25- non-Tregs were sorted from PBMCs. Repertoires were generated with immunoSEQ multiplex PCR, while TCRdb's copy carries only in-frame clones and drops some. The table includes 70,000 to 95,000 clones, around 93% detected once. Study-wide results and caveats: No direct test of biological reproducibility was done here. Findings come from small patient numbers and require larger validation.

This sequence originates from a human donor who received a combined kidney and bone marrow transplant. The specimen was Tregs from blood, collected before the transplant. The chain has TRBV11-2 and TRBJ1-4; D uncertain. The CDR3 nucleotides are TGTGCCAGCAACAGAGGAACGGTTGGTAGTGAAAAACTGTTTTTT. This encodes CASNRGTVGSEKLFF.